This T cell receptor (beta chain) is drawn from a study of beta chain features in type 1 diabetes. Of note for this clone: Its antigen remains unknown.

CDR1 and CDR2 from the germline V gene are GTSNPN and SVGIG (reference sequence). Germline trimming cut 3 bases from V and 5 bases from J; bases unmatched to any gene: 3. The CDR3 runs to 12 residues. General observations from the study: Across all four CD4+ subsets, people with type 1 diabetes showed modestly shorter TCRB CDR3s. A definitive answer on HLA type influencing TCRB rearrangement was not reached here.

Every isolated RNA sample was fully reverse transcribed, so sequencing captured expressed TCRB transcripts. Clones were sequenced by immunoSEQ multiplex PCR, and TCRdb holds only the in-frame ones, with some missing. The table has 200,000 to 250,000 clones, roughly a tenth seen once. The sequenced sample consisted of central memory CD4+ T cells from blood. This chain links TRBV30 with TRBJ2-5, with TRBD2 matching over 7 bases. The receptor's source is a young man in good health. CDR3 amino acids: CAWRPGGETQYF. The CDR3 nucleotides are TGTGCCTGGAGACCCGGGGGGGAGACCCAGTACTTC.